Listed below are T cell receptor beta chains from one sample, sequenced in a study of shared clonotypes between healthy human individuals. The repertoire was sequenced with immunoSEQ multiplex PCR; TCRdb's copy has only in-frame clones and lacks some. The sample contains 2 million to 2.5 million clones, 80% to 95% of which appear only once. Material for sequencing was naive CD4+ T cells from PBMCs. The origin of the receptors is a man between 18 and 29 years old in good health. Some clones in this sample may be carry-over from other donors' samples. CDR3s leave out the opening cysteine and the closing phenylalanine or tryptophan. Fields, in order: V gene, CDR3 length, CDR3 protein.

TRBV7-8,15,ASSLVGASGGYNEQF
TRBV7-9,14,ASSSNTWVGTDTQY
TRBV18,13,ASSPRDSANEKLF
TRBV6-6,14,ASSTQGGSSGNTIY
TRBV19,14,ASSAPRQENTDTQY
TRBV5-6,13,ASSLGLAISYEQY
TRBV7-9,12,ASSLRDSLYGYT
TRBV4-2,15,ASSQETGGSSTGELF
TRBV7-3,11,ASSADGNTEAF
TRBV19,14,ASSLSATGTGNTIY
TRBV27,13,ASSFVAAAKNIQY
TRBV6-1,15,ASSEAAAPRGNQPQH
TRBV5-6,14,ASSLKASSGLDTQY
TRBV28,10,ARRGGTGELF
TRBV11-3,16,ASSRFSPGQGGPGELF
TRBV5-1,13,ASSWETGQPRGYT
TRBV19,15,ASSTRDRGATNEKLF
TRBV5-5,12,ASSFSRSDEKLF
TRBV7-2,12,ASSDGTGYQPQH
TRBV5-6,12,ASSLIIGRTEAF
TRBV11-2,17,ASSLGGWGLADATDTQY
TRBV28,11,ASSFGGEETQY
TRBV4-1,13,ASSQDQGRGQPQH
TRBV5-5,16,ASSHPDSRIWEGNTIY
TRBV6-5,11,ASSYSGQETQY
TRBV5-4,14,ASSFNRGLILDTQY
TRBV25-1,13,ASSEATGLQETQY
TRBV9,13,ASSPGPRDTGELF
TRBV28,13,ASSPIGRVDQPQH
TRBV29-1,19,SALGRGGERLAGVSHNEQF
TRBV5-5,11,ASSLRAGYEQF
TRBV6-6,11,ASSPGERTEAF
TRBV2,11,ASRATGGQEQY
TRBV5-1,13,ASSLYTSQNYEQY
TRBV5-1,14,ASSLLVGVGTDTQY
TRBV7-8,14,ASSLPRTRAQETQY